The clone carrying this TCR beta chain was found a few times. The CDR3 spans 11 residues. CDR1 and CDR2 (germline): MNHNS, SASEGT. The germline V and J ends were trimmed by 7 bases and 5 bases, with 8 bases remaining between them. This sample was taken from a study of patients and donors after allogeneic stem cell transplantation. Via MiXCR, TCRdb re-called the RT-PCR reads, giving one row per CDR3 protein. The sample records over 400,000 distinct CDR3 sequences, around 15% being singletons. The sequence was obtained from a human donor who was either an allogeneic HSCT recipient or a stem cell or donor lymphocyte infusion donor (not recorded which). It is not recorded whose cells these are; they may come from a transplant donor. What was sequenced was blood, either unsorted or a sorted T cell fraction (not recorded which). The chain has TRBV6-1 and TRBJ2-5; D is unclear. The CDR3: CASTHAETQYF. The CDR3 nucleotides are TGTGCCAGCACCCACGCGGAGACCCAGTACTTC.